A selection of T cell receptor beta chains follows, all from one sample in a study of PD-1 blockade in classical Hodgkin lymphoma. This table comes from immunoSEQ multiplex PCR, and its TCRdb copy is limited to in-frame clones, with some not included. The sample yields fewer than 110,000 clones, around 88% seen once. The sample here was peripheral blood mononuclear cells (PBMCs), taken before the second cycle of nivolumab. The receptors were sampled from a human donor with classical Hodgkin lymphoma. Each CDR3 is given with its conserved first and last residue. A D gene is named only where the DNA matches it firmly. Clone size is shown for a subset of rows, as once, few, many or a class of expanded clone.

TRBD1	TRBV28	.	TRBJ1-1	TGTGCCAGCAGTTTTCAGGGGGTGCAAGCTTTCTTT	CASSFQGVQAFF
.	TRBV4-1	.	TRBJ1-5	TGCGCCAGCAGCCAAGGCATTAGGGGGGCTCGCAATCAGCCCCAGCATTTT	CASSQGIRGARNQPQHF
.	TRBV10-1	once	TRBJ1-1	TGCGCCAGCAGTGAGTCGAGCAGGGGGAACACTGAAGCTTTCTTT	CASSESSRGNTEAFF
.	TRBV6-5	.	TRBJ1-1	TGTGCCACTATGCGAGTCACTGAAGCTTTCTTT	CATMRVTEAFF
.	TRBV6-1	.	TRBJ2-7	TGTGCCAGCAGTGAAAAGTGGCGGGCAGTACGGTCCTACGAGCAGTACTTC	CASSEKWRAVRSYEQYF
.	TRBV15	.	TRBJ2-7	TGTGCCACCAGCAGAGACGGAACCTACGAGCAGTACTTC	CATSRDGTYEQYF
.	TRBV6-4	.	TRBJ2-5	TGTGCCAGCAAAACCGGGACCCAGTACTTC	CASKTGTQYF
.	TRBV9	once	TRBJ2-3	TGTGCCAGCAGCGTCCAGCGGACCACAGATACGCAGTATTTT	CASSVQRTTDTQYF
TRBD1	TRBV27	.	TRBJ2-5	TGTGCCAGCAGTTACAGGGGGAGAGAGACCCAGTACTTC	CASSYRGRETQYF
TRBD2	TRBV27	.	TRBJ2-3	TGTGCCAGCAGCCGCGGGGTAGCGGGGGGCACAGATACGCAGTATTTT	CASSRGVAGGTDTQYF
.	TRBV2	.	TRBJ1-6	TGTGCCAGCAGCGGGGACCCTCGGTTTTCACCCCTCCACTTT	CASSGDPRFSPLHF
.	TRBV5-6	.	TRBJ1-2	TGTGCCAGCAGCTTTGAGGGGAACTATGGCTACACCTTC	CASSFEGNYGYTF
.	TRBV27	once	TRBJ1-6	TGTGCCAGCAGTAACAGGAAAAATTCACCCCTCCACTTT	CASSNRKNSPLHF
.	TRBV30	.	TRBJ1-3	TGTGCCTGGAAACAAACCTCTACCTTCGGGGGGGTTAGCTCTGGAAACACCATATATTTT	CAWKQTSTFGGVSSGNTIYF
TRBD1	TRBV6-5	.	TRBJ2-2	TGTGCCAGCAGTTATACTCGACAGGGGGCCACCGGGGAGCTGTTTTTT	CASSYTRQGATGELFF
.	TRBV9	.	TRBJ2-2	TGTGCCAGCAGCTCAATACAGGGAGGGGAGCTGTTTTTT	CASSSIQGGELFF
TRBD1	TRBV30	.	TRBJ1-5	TGTGCCGGGACAGCGGATCCGAATCAGCCCCAGCATTTT	CAGTADPNQPQHF
.	TRBV18	once	TRBJ1-1	TGTGCCAGCTCACCACTAGCAGGGGACACTGAAGCTTTCTTT	CASSPLAGDTEAFF
TRBD2	TRBV28	.	TRBJ2-5	TGTGCCAGCAGTTTAATCGGGGGGGCAGTCCAAGAGACCCAGTACTTC	CASSLIGGAVQETQYF
.	TRBV11-2	.	TRBJ1-1	TGTGCCAGCAGCCTTGAGGGCGGCTTCTTT	CASSLEGGFF
TRBD1	TRBV30	.	TRBJ1-2	TGTGCCTGGAGTTTCACAGGGGGCGCTGGCTACACCTTC	CAWSFTGGAGYTF
TRBD1	TRBV27	.	TRBJ1-4	TGTGCCAGCAGTTCGCTGAACGACAGGGTTAATGAAAAACTGTTTTTT	CASSSLNDRVNEKLFF
TRBD1	TRBV5-5	.	TRBJ1-2	TGTGCCAGCAGGGTAACAGGGGTGACTAACTATGGCTACACCTTC	CASRVTGVTNYGYTF
.	TRBV18	.	TRBJ1-4	TGTGCCAGCTCACCAAACCGGGACCGATATTCAACTAATGAAAAACTGTTTTTT	CASSPNRDRYSTNEKLFF
.	TRBV7-2	.	TRBJ2-7	TGTGCCAGCAGCTTAACAGAAGCTTACGAGCAGTACTTC	CASSLTEAYEQYF
.	TRBV28	once	TRBJ1-5	TGTGCCAGCAGTTTATCGGAGCATAGCAATCAGCCCCAGCATTTT	CASSLSEHSNQPQHF
TRBD1	TRBV29-1	.	TRBJ1-2	TGCAGCGCCACCGGGGCAGGGGGTGGCCGTGGCTACACCTTC	CSATGAGGGRGYTF
TRBD2	TRBV7-9	.	TRBJ2-7	TGTGCCAGCAGCGAGAGACTAGCGGGACCCTCGGGCGAGCAGTACTTC	CASSERLAGPSGEQYF
.	TRBV6-5	once	TRBJ2-2	TGTGCCAGCAGTCCACTAGCCGCCGGGGAGCTGTTTTTT	CASSPLAAGELFF
.	TRBV19	.	TRBJ1-1	TGTGCCAGCAATTCCTACAGGGATGCCACTGAAGCTTTCTTT	CASNSYRDATEAFF
TRBD1	TRBV6-1	.	TRBJ2-2	TGTGCCACTACAGACAGGGCCCCCGGGGAGCTGTTTTTT	CATTDRAPGELFF
.	TRBV7-9	.	TRBJ2-2	TGTGCCAGCAGCTACCAACTAGAAATAAACACCGGGGAGCTGTTTTTT	CASSYQLEINTGELFF
TRBD1	TRBV6-5	once	TRBJ1-2	TGTGCCAGCAGTTACGACAGGGCAACCGGCTACACCTTC	CASSYDRATGYTF
.	TRBV6-4	.	TRBJ2-3	TGTGCCAGCAGTGAAGTAGGGGGGCGAGATACGCAGTATTTT	CASSEVGGRDTQYF
.	TRBV12-5	.	TRBJ1-1	TGTGCTAGTAGGGTATCAAACACTGAAGCTTTCTTT	CASRVSNTEAFF
.	TRBV9	.	TRBJ2-1	TGTGCCAGCAGCGTAGTCGTGGGGGGGCCCGAGCAGTTCTTC	CASSVVVGGPEQFF
.	TRBV5-1	.	TRBJ2-2	TGCGCCAGCGCTCGGGTTGGGGGTCCCGGGGAGCTGTTTTTT	CASARVGGPGELFF
TRBD2	TRBV7-7	.	TRBJ2-7	TGTGCCAGCAGCTCTAGCGGGGGGCGGAGCGAGCAGTACTTC	CASSSSGGRSEQYF
.	TRBV6-5	.	TRBJ2-3	TGTGCCAGCAGTCCTATGGGGTCCACAGATACGCAGTATTTT	CASSPMGSTDTQYF
.	TRBV5-1	.	TRBJ1-2	TGCGCCAGCAGCTTGGGGCAGGGAAGTCTAAGGGACTATGGCTACACCTTC	CASSLGQGSLRDYGYTF
.	TRBV6-5	.	TRBJ1-1	TGTGCCAGCAGTCTGGACGAGAACACTGAAGCTTTCTTT	CASSLDENTEAFF
.	TRBV7-9	.	TRBJ2-7	TGTGCCAGCAGCCCCACCTCCTACGAGCAGTACTTC	CASSPTSYEQYF